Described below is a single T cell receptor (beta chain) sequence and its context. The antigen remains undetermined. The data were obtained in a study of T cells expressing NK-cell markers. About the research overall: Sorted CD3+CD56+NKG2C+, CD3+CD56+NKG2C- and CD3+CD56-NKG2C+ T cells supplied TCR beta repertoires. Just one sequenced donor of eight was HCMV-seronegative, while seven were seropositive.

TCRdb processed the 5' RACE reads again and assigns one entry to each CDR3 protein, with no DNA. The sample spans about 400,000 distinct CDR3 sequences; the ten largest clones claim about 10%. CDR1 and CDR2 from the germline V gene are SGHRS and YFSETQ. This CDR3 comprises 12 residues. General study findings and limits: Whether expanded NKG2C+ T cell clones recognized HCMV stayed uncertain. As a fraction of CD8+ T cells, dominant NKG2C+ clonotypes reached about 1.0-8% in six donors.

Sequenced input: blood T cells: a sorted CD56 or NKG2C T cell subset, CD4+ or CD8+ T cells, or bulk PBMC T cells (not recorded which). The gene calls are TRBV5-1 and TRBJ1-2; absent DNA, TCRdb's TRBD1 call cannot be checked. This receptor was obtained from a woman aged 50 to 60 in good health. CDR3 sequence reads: CASQGQNYGYTF.